The rows below give T cell receptor beta chains drawn from one sample of a study of cytomegalovirus exposure and HLA in healthy donors. Sequenced by immunoSEQ multiplex PCR; TCRdb stores in-frame clones only, minus some. The repertoire holds about 93,000 clones, approximately 69% seen once, with 5.5% to 6% in the top ten. The specimen was PBMCs. The receptors were gathered from a boy younger than 18 in good health and CMV-seropositive. Both conserved end residues are part of each CDR3. D genes are given only for firm matches. Clone size is shown for a subset of rows, as once, few, many or a class of expanded clone.

TRBJ2-7,-,TRBD1,TRBV15,CATSLGQGRGYEQYF,TGTGCCACCAGCCTTGGACAGGGAAGAGGCTACGAGCAGTACTTC
TRBJ1-1,-,TRBD1,TRBV30,CAWTIQGVNTEAFF,TGTGCCTGGACCATACAGGGGGTGAACACTGAAGCTTTCTTT
TRBJ2-7,few,TRBD1,TRBV6-5,CASSADRAEWDF,TGTGCCAGCAGCGCTGACAGGGCCGAGTGGGACTTC
TRBJ2-1,-,-,TRBV6-1,CASDVSGDLYNEQFF,TGTGCCAGCGACGTTTCGGGAGACCTCTACAATGAGCAGTTCTTC
TRBJ2-7,-,TRBD2,TRBV29-1,CSVDGKPGREGTTYEQYF,TGCAGCGTTGACGGCAAACCCGGGAGGGAGGGTACGACCTACGAGCAGTACTTC
TRBJ2-2,-,-,TRBV21-1,CASSKGGKGHPNTGELFF,TGTGCCAGCAGCAAAGGGGGAAAGGGACACCCGAACACCGGGGAGCTGTTTTTT
TRBJ2-7,-,TRBD1,TRBV2,CASRASGTGIGEQYF,TGTGCCAGCAGAGCTTCCGGGACAGGGATAGGGGAGCAGTACTTC
TRBJ1-1,-,TRBD1,TRBV5-1,CASSPGGTGGFYTEAFF,TGCGCCAGCAGCCCGGGTGGTACAGGGGGCTTTTACACTGAAGCTTTCTTT
TRBJ2-1,-,-,TRBV7-2,CASSERAAPYNEQFF,TGTGCCAGCAGCGAGCGAGCGGCCCCCTACAATGAGCAGTTCTTC
TRBJ2-1,few,-,TRBV30,CAWSPQGNEQFF,TGTGCCTGGAGTCCACAGGGAAATGAGCAGTTCTTC
TRBJ2-7,-,-,TRBV5-1,CASSLRTDSYEQYF,TGCGCCAGCAGCTTGAGGACAGACTCCTACGAGCAGTACTTC
TRBJ2-2,-,-,TRBV4-1,CASSRGIRNTGELFF,TGCGCCAGCAGCCGAGGAATCAGGAACACCGGGGAGCTGTTTTTT
TRBJ1-4,-,TRBD1,TRBV7-9,CASSMGQGRNEKLFF,TGTGCCAGCAGCATGGGACAGGGGAGGAATGAAAAACTGTTTTTT
TRBJ1-2,-,-,TRBV9,CASRPGGAHGYPF,TGTGCCAGCCGCCCCGGGGGGGCCCATGGCTACCCCTTC
TRBJ1-1,-,-,TRBV15,CATSTGRIAGSFF,TGTGCCACCAGCACCGGTAGAATCGCAGGTTCTTTCTTT
TRBJ1-2,many,-,TRBV19,CASSIRQAVYGYTF,TGTGCCAGTAGTATAAGACAGGCGGTCTATGGCTACACCTTC
TRBJ1-5,-,TRBD1,TRBV7-2,CASSLAGQGYNQPQHF,TGTGCCAGCAGCTTAGCGGGACAGGGGTACAATCAGCCCCAGCATTTT
TRBJ1-1,-,TRBD1,TRBV11-2,CASSGDRNTEAFF,TGTGCCAGCAGCGGGGACAGGAACACTGAAGCTTTCTTT
TRBJ1-6,-,TRBD1,TRBV7-6,CASSLGQEGQGLNSPLHF,TGTGCCAGCAGCTTAGGACAAGAGGGACAGGGCCTAAATTCACCCCTCCACTTT
TRBJ1-2,-,-,TRBV7-9,CSSRKNHLTRDTFYGYTF,TGTTCCAGCAGAAAAAACCACCTGACCAGGGACACCTTCTATGGCTACACCTTC
TRBJ2-1,-,-,TRBV21-1,CAKAVCGGDNEQFF,TGTGCCAAAGCAGTATGTGGGGGCGACAATGAGCAGTTCTTC
TRBJ2-7,-,TRBD1,TRBV19,CASSTTGAGREQYF,TGTGCCAGTAGTACGACAGGGGCCGGACGTGAGCAGTACTTC
TRBJ2-1,-,TRBD2,TRBV9,CASSVDGTSGLSYNEQFF,TGTGCCAGCAGCGTAGACGGGACTAGCGGGTTATCCTACAATGAGCAGTTCTTC
TRBJ2-3,-,-,TRBV7-2,CASSPRWGADTQYF,TGTGCCAGCAGCCCCCGGTGGGGGGCAGATACGCAGTATTTT
TRBJ2-7,-,-,TRBV5-1,CASAPSVGSGPYEQYF,TGCGCCAGCGCCCCGTCCGTGGGTAGCGGACCTTACGAGCAGTACTTC
TRBJ1-2,-,-,TRBV7-9,CASSSSNIGGAGYGYTF,TGTGCCAGCAGCTCGTCCAATATCGGAGGCGCGGGCTATGGCTACACCTTC
TRBJ2-7,-,TRBD1,TRBV29-1,CSGGQGTTYEQYF,TGCAGCGGTGGACAGGGAACGACCTACGAGCAGTACTTC
TRBJ2-3,-,TRBD2,TRBV9,CASSDRLAGEYDTQYF,TGTGCCAGCAGCGATAGACTAGCGGGAGAATATGATACGCAGTATTTT
TRBJ1-2,-,-,TRBV18,CASSQGLSYGYTF,TGTGCCAGCTCACAGGGGCTTTCCTATGGCTACACCTTC
TRBJ2-5,-,TRBD1,TRBV4-3,CASSQKKIGDGQGAQETQYF,TGCGCCAGCAGCCAAAAAAAGATTGGTGATGGGCAGGGGGCCCAAGAGACCCAGTACTTC
TRBJ1-3,-,-,TRBV9,CASSVVGGVRNTIYF,TGTGCCAGCAGCGTAGTTGGAGGGGTTCGAAACACCATATATTTT
TRBJ2-5,few,TRBD1,TRBV18,CASSPTTGSGTQYF,TGTGCCAGCTCACCAACGACAGGGTCGGGGACCCAGTACTTC
TRBJ1-2,once,-,TRBV2,CASSRTVSYGYTF,TGTGCCAGCAGCCGGACAGTAAGCTATGGCTACACCTTC
TRBJ2-2,-,-,TRBV7-2,CASSFSSAGELFF,TGTGCCAGCAGCTTTAGTAGCGCCGGGGAGCTGTTTTTT
TRBJ1-2,few,-,TRBV30,CAWSPGNYGYTF,TGTGCCTGGAGTCCGGGGAACTATGGCTACACCTTC
TRBJ1-2,-,-,TRBV29-1,CSVGRQGLPARGYTF,TGCAGCGTTGGTCGGCAGGGACTACCCGCTAGGGGCTACACCTTC
TRBJ1-5,-,-,TRBV6-1,CASSENFQGYNQPQHF,TGTGCCAGCAGTGAAAATTTCCAGGGATACAATCAGCCCCAGCATTTT
TRBJ2-7,-,TRBD2,TRBV4-1,CASSQELAGVPRYF,TGCGCCAGCAGCCAAGAATTAGCGGGGGTACCGAGGTACTTC
TRBJ2-3,-,-,TRBV7-2,CASSFYLGTDTQYF,TGTGCCAGCAGCTTCTATCTGGGCACAGATACGCAGTATTTT
TRBJ1-4,few,-,TRBV6-5,CASSPLNEKLFF,TGTGCCAGCAGTCCCCTTAATGAAAAACTGTTTTTT
TRBJ2-7,-,-,TRBV15,CATSRQGNQIVYEQYF,TGTGCCACCAGCAGACAGGGGAATCAAATAGTCTACGAGCAGTACTTC
TRBJ1-5,-,-,TRBV5-6,CASSLGLNNQPQHF,TGTGCCAGCAGCTTAGGACTCAATAATCAGCCCCAGCATTTT
TRBJ1-3,-,TRBD1,TRBV25-1,CASSEPRETGAGNTIYF,TGTGCCAGCAGTGAACCCCGGGAGACAGGGGCTGGAAACACCATATATTTT
TRBJ1-1,-,-,TRBV7-9,CASSDMSTEAFF,TGTGCCAGCAGCGATATGAGCACTGAAGCTTTCTTT
TRBJ1-1,-,TRBD1,TRBV9,CASSVEGQQLGTEAFF,TGTGCCAGCAGCGTAGAGGGACAGCAATTGGGGACTGAAGCTTTCTTT
TRBJ2-7,-,TRBD2,TRBV4-2,CASSQPGRESEQYF,TGTGCCAGCAGCCAGCCTGGGCGGGAGAGCGAGCAGTACTTC
TRBJ2-7,-,TRBD2,TRBV6-1,CASLLAGASYEQYF,TGTGCCAGCCTTCTAGCGGGAGCATCCTACGAGCAGTACTTC
TRBJ2-1,-,TRBD2,TRBV5-1,CASIPLAGSYNEQFF,TGCGCCAGCATACCACTAGCGGGGTCATACAATGAGCAGTTCTTC
TRBJ1-2,-,-,TRBV6-1,CASSEGLGGDYGYTF,TGTGCCAGCAGTGAAGGTCTTGGGGGGGACTATGGCTACACCTTC
TRBJ1-1,-,-,TRBV18,CASSQVDTEAFF,TGTGCCAGCTCCCAGGTTGACACTGAAGCTTTCTTT